This is a list of T cell receptor beta chains from one sample in a study of CD8+ T cells in alopecia areata. The repertoire was sequenced with immunoSEQ multiplex PCR; TCRdb's copy has only in-frame clones and lacks some. Here the sample spans some 240,000 clones, more than 45% being singletons. The material sequenced was CD4+ T cells sorted from blood, taken at week 4, from a patient treated with tofacitinib. These receptors all stem from a human donor with alopecia areata. Each CDR3 is given with its conserved first and last residue. Fields, in order: clone size, J gene, V gene, D gene, CDR3 DNA, CDR3 protein. A D gene is named only where the DNA matches it firmly. Part of the rows lack a size; the others show once, few, many or a class for expanded clones.

>few|TRBJ2-7|TRBV18|.
TGTGCCAGCTCACCACAAACCCCTCCCTACGAGCAGTACTTC
CASSPQTPPYEQYF
>.|TRBJ2-4|TRBV29-1|.
TGCAGCGTTGAAGCTGGGGGCCAAAACATTCAGTACTTC
CSVEAGGQNIQYF
>.|TRBJ2-7|TRBV29-1|.
TGCAGCGTTGAATCGGGGACTCGAGGTCTCAAGAGCTCCTACGAGCAGTACTTC
CSVESGTRGLKSSYEQYF
>few|TRBJ2-1|TRBV18|.
TGTGCCAGCTCACCAGTCGACAAGGGGACTGAGCAGTTCTTC
CASSPVDKGTEQFF
>.|TRBJ1-2|TRBV6-5|TRBD1
TGTGCCAGCAGTGTGGGACAGGCTCCTTATGGCTACACCTTC
CASSVGQAPYGYTF
>.|TRBJ2-5|TRBV7-2|TRBD1
TGTGCCAGCACGGGCCAGGGGGCCGCAGAGACCCAGTACTTC
CASTGQGAAETQYF
>.|TRBJ2-5|TRBV9|TRBD2
TGTGCCAGCAGCGTAGCCCCCGGGGGGGCAGGGAAAGAGACCCAGTACTTC
CASSVAPGGAGKETQYF
>few|TRBJ1-1|TRBV4-3|.
TGCGCCAGCAGCGCCGGGAGGTACACTGAAGCTTTCTTT
CASSAGRYTEAFF
>.|TRBJ1-1|TRBV29-1|.
TGCAGCGTTGAAGATGGGTACAGGAGCACTGAAGCTTTCTTT
CSVEDGYRSTEAFF
>.|TRBJ1-4|TRBV27|TRBD1
TGTGCCAGCAGTCGAAGGACAGGCTGGCAGGAAAAACTGTTTTTT
CASSRRTGWQEKLFF
>.|TRBJ2-3|TRBV7-2|TRBD1
TGTGCCAGCAGCCGTGGGGGACAGGGCGCAGATACGCAGTATTTT
CASSRGGQGADTQYF
>few|TRBJ1-1|TRBV4-3|TRBD1
TGCGCCAGCAGCCAAGAGACAGGGATGGTAGCTTTCTTT
CASSQETGMVAFF
>.|TRBJ1-4|TRBV30|.
TGTGCCTGGAGAGGGCAGGGCGCAACTAATGAAAAACTGTTTTTT
CAWRGQGATNEKLFF
>few|TRBJ1-1|TRBV6-6|TRBD1
TGTGCCAGCAGAAAGACAGGGGACACTGAAGCTTTCTTT
CASRKTGDTEAFF
>.|TRBJ1-4|TRBV2|TRBD1
TGTGCCAGCAGCAAGGACAGGGAGGGAGAAAAACTGTTTTTT
CASSKDREGEKLFF
>.|TRBJ1-1|TRBV14|.
TGTGCCAGCAGCCAAGGGGTCAGATTGAACACTGAAGCTTTCTTT
CASSQGVRLNTEAFF
>.|TRBJ1-5|TRBV7-2|.
TGTGCCAGCAGCTTGGGTTCTAGTTTGCATCAGCCCCAGCATTTT
CASSLGSSLHQPQHF
>.|TRBJ2-5|TRBV7-9|TRBD1
TGTGCCAGCAGCCTGGACAGGAGAGAGACCCAGTACTTC
CASSLDRRETQYF
>.|TRBJ1-2|TRBV9|.
TGTGCCAGCAGCTACGGGGACTCGCTTAGGGGCTACACCTTC
CASSYGDSLRGYTF
>few|TRBJ1-1|TRBV9|.
TGTGCCAGCAGCTCCCACATCCCTGGGGTTGGCACTGAAGCTTTCTTT
CASSSHIPGVGTEAFF
>.|TRBJ2-3|TRBV4-3|TRBD2
TGCGCCAGCAGCCAAGAGGGGGATAGCGGGGGCCCTAACACAGATACGCAGTATTTT
CASSQEGDSGGPNTDTQYF
>.|TRBJ2-3|TRBV25-1|TRBD1
TGTGCCAGCAGTCAGACAGGGGGCGGAAGGAGCACAGATACGCAGTATTTT
CASSQTGGGRSTDTQYF
>few|TRBJ2-7|TRBV29-1|TRBD1
TGCAGCGCAAAGGGGACAGGGGTTGGGGAGCAGTACTTC
CSAKGTGVGEQYF
>.|TRBJ2-4|TRBV1|.
TGCACCAGCAGCCAAGATTTAGGACAGGGGCCAAACATTCAGTACTTC
CTSSQDLGQGPNIQYF
>.|TRBJ1-6|TRBV30|.
TGTGCCTGGAGCGAGGGATCAGGATCACCCCTCCACTTT
CAWSEGSGSPLHF
>few|TRBJ2-5|TRBV7-6|.
TGTGCCAGCAGCGGTCTGGCGGGTGCGGAGACCCAGTACTTC
CASSGLAGAETQYF